This is a list of T cell receptor beta chains from one sample in a study of patients and donors after allogeneic stem cell transplantation. TCRdb re-derived calls from the RT-PCR reads in MiXCR, one entry per CDR3 protein. This table holds about a million distinct CDR3 sequences, approximately 19% found once. Source material: blood, either unsorted or a sorted T cell fraction (not recorded which). The receptors were gathered from a human donor who was either an allogeneic HSCT recipient or a stem cell or donor lymphocyte infusion donor (not recorded which). It is not recorded whose cells these are; they may come from a transplant donor. CDR3s include the opening cysteine and the closing phenylalanine or tryptophan. Fields, in order: clone size, V gene, J gene, D gene, CDR3 DNA, CDR3 protein. D genes are given only for firm matches. Expanded clones are given a class, and other clones once, few, many or no size at all.

>NA|TRBV20-1|TRBJ2-3|TRBD2
TGCAGTGCTAGAGATGTGTCTAGCGGGTGGACAGATACGCAGTATTTT
CSARDVSSGWTDTQYF
>NA|TRBV15|TRBJ1-6|NA
TGTGCCACCAGCAGAGATTGGGGCTCCGAACTCCACTTT
CATSRDWGSELHF
>NA|TRBV12-3/TRBV12-4|TRBJ2-7|NA
TGTGCCAGCAGTGTGACAGGACCCGAGCAGTACTTC
CASSVTGPEQYF
>few|TRBV12-3/TRBV12-4|TRBJ1-1|NA
TGTGCCAGCAGTTTAGGGACACGAAGCGAACTGAACACTGAAGCTTTCTTT
CASSLGTRSELNTEAFF
>many|TRBV5-5|TRBJ2-7|NA
TGTGCCAGCAGCTTGCAGGGAACGCGAGAGGAGTACTTC
CASSLQGTREEYF
>NA|TRBV2|TRBJ2-1|NA
TGTGCCAGCAGTGCTTGGGCAGGGTCATCAGCGGATGAGCAGTTCTTC
CASSAWAGSSADEQFF
>NA|TRBV12-3/TRBV12-4|TRBJ2-5|NA
TGTGCCAGCAGTTTAGGGGGGACGGGCCCCCAAGAGACCCAGTACTTC
CASSLGGTGPQETQYF
>few|TRBV11-2|TRBJ1-4|NA
TGTGCCAGCAGCTTAGTCGTACCCAGGGCTAATGAAAAACTGTTTTTT
CASSLVVPRANEKLFF
>many|TRBV7-6|TRBJ1-4|NA
TGTGCCAGCAGCTCGCCCTTTGGGACGACAAAACTGTTTTTT
CASSSPFGTTKLFF
>few|TRBV30|TRBJ2-7|NA
TGTGCCTGGAGTGTGGACTTGACCTACGAGCAGTACTTC
CAWSVDLTYEQYF
>NA|TRBV20-1|TRBJ1-2|TRBD1
TGCAGTTCTCCCGGGACAGGGGTAGACTATGGCTACACCTTC
CSSPGTGVDYGYTF
>few|TRBV20-1|TRBJ1-2|NA
TGCAGTGCTAGCCCCTCCAAGGGTTATGGCTACACCTTC
CSASPSKGYGYTF
>few|TRBV30|TRBJ2-1|NA
TGTGCCTGGAGTGAAGACAGTTACAATGAGCAGTTCTTC
CAWSEDSYNEQFF
>NA|TRBV7-9|TRBJ1-2|NA
TGTGCCAGCAGCCCCGACGTGGGAGGCTACACCTTC
CASSPDVGGYTF
>many|TRBV20-1|TRBJ1-2|NA
TGCAGTGCTAGAGGACAGAACTATGGCTACACCTTC
CSARGQNYGYTF
>many|TRBV12-3/TRBV12-4|TRBJ2-3|NA
TGTGCCAGCAGTGCCGGGAGAGGACTAACTGACACAGATACGCAGTATTTT
CASSAGRGLTDTDTQYF
>many|TRBV25-1|TRBJ1-1|NA
TGTGCCAGCAGTGATTGGGTTGTGGCTTTCTTT
CASSDWVVAFF
>NA|TRBV24-1|TRBJ2-5|NA
TGTGCCACCAGTGATCCGACGTTTGGGGCCGAAGAGACCCAGTACTTC
CATSDPTFGAEETQYF
>NA|TRBV12-3/TRBV12-4|TRBJ2-7|TRBD2
TGTGCCAGCAGTCCATCTCGGACTAGCTCGACCGGAGAGCAGTACTTC
CASSPSRTSSTGEQYF
>few|TRBV7-8|TRBJ2-5|NA
TGTGCCAGCAGCTCCGTACAGGGAGGGGAGACCCAGTACTTC
CASSSVQGGETQYF
>NA|TRBV7-3|TRBJ2-1|TRBD2
TGTGCCAGCAGCTCTAGCGGGAGTGCCCCCTACAATGAGCAGTTCTTC
CASSSSGSAPYNEQFF
>few|TRBV6-4|TRBJ2-7|NA
TGTGCCAGCATCAGACAGCTTGTCGAGCAGTACTTC
CASIRQLVEQYF
>NA|TRBV18|TRBJ2-7|TRBD2
TGTGCCAGCTCACCACCGGACTGGGAGGGCATCGAGCAGTACTTC
CASSPPDWEGIEQYF
>few|TRBV20-1|TRBJ2-1|TRBD2
TGCAGTGCTAGAGCGCGGGAGGGCTCCTACAATGAGCAGTTCTTC
CSARAREGSYNEQFF
>NA|TRBV6-1|TRBJ2-7|TRBD1
TGTGCCAGCAGGATACAGGGGGCGCGAGAGCAGTACTTC
CASRIQGAREQYF
>few|TRBV15|TRBJ2-5|TRBD1
TGTGCCACCAGCAGGGAGGGGACAGGGCGAGAGACCCAGTACTTC
CATSREGTGRETQYF
>NA|TRBV6-2/TRBV6-3|TRBJ2-5|TRBD2
TGTGCCAGCAGTCGACTAGCGAAGGGAGGTGAGACCCAGTACTTC
CASSRLAKGGETQYF
>NA|TRBV7-3|TRBJ1-1|NA
TGTGCCAGCAGCTTAGTGGGTTATAGGACTGAAGCTTTCTTT
CASSLVGYRTEAFF
>NA|TRBV24-1|TRBJ1-5|NA
TGTGCCACCAGACACCGAGACAATCAGCCCCAGCATTTT
CATRHRDNQPQHF
>NA|TRBV6-2/TRBV6-3|TRBJ2-7|TRBD1
TGTGCCAGCAGTTACTTCGGGGACAGGTTATACGAGCAGTACTTC
CASSYFGDRLYEQYF
>few|TRBV4-1|TRBJ1-2|NA
TGCGCCAGCAGCCAAGAAACAGGGCACGCTAACTATGGCTACACCTTC
CASSQETGHANYGYTF
>NA|TRBV7-9|TRBJ2-3|NA
TGTGCCAGCAGCTTAGCGGTTAAGCAGGGGACGGCAGATACGCAGTATTTT
CASSLAVKQGTADTQYF
>few|TRBV3-1|TRBJ1-1|NA
TGTGCCAGCAGCCAAGATCGGTTCGGGGGGCGCGGGAACACTGAAGCTTTCTTT
CASSQDRFGGRGNTEAFF
>few|TRBV2|TRBJ1-6|TRBD1
TGTGCCAGCAGTGAAATGGGACAGGGGGCTTATTCACCCCTCCACTTT
CASSEMGQGAYSPLHF
>many|TRBV20-1|TRBJ2-3|NA
TGCAGTGCTAGATCGGGGGGGGACAGGCAGTATTTT
CSARSGGDRQYF
>few|TRBV9|TRBJ2-7|NA
TGTGCCAGCAGCGTAGGAGGGCGGGACCAAATCTACGAGCAGTACTTC
CASSVGGRDQIYEQYF
>NA|TRBV9|TRBJ2-2|TRBD2
TGTGCCAGCAGCCGAAGACTAGCGGGGCCGAACACCGGGGAGCTGTTTTTT
CASSRRLAGPNTGELFF
>NA|TRBV10-3|TRBJ2-4|TRBD1
TGTGCCATCAGTGAGGGGGACAGGGTGGACATTCAGTACTTC
CAISEGDRVDIQYF
>few|TRBV9|TRBJ2-3|TRBD2
TGTGCCAGCAGCGTTAGTAGCGGGGACACAGATACGCAGTATTTT
CASSVSSGDTDTQYF
>many|TRBV24-1|TRBJ2-4|TRBD2
TGTGCCACCGGTTCGGGGGGAGACATTCAGTACTTC
CATGSGGDIQYF
>NA|TRBV6-5|TRBJ1-5|NA
TGTGCCAGCAGTTACCCGGATCAGAATCAGCCCCAGCATTTT
CASSYPDQNQPQHF
>few|TRBV20-1|TRBJ1-2|TRBD1
TGCAGTGCCCGGACAGGGAATGGCTACACCTTC
CSARTGNGYTF
>few|TRBV10-3|TRBJ1-1|TRBD1
TGTGCCACCCGGGACAGAGAAGCTTTCTTT
CATRDREAFF
>NA|TRBV30|TRBJ2-7|TRBD1
TGTGCCGGGACCGCAGGGGGCATCTACGAGCAGTACTTC
CAGTAGGIYEQYF
>NA|TRBV5-1|TRBJ2-5|NA
TGCGCCAGCAGCTTGAGTTATAACCAAGAGACCCAGTACTTC
CASSLSYNQETQYF
>few|TRBV6-1|TRBJ2-7|NA
TGTGCCAGCAGTACGAAGGCCGGGGGCTCCTACGAGCAGTACTTC
CASSTKAGGSYEQYF
>many|TRBV5-6|TRBJ1-5|NA
TGTGCCAGCAGCGTTCTGGGGCACAATCAGCCCCAGCATTTT
CASSVLGHNQPQHF
>few|TRBV15|TRBJ1-2|NA
TGTGCCACCAGCAGAGAGTCGTCGAGGGGGTATGGCTACACCTTC
CATSRESSRGYGYTF
>few|TRBV7-2|TRBJ2-1|NA
TGTGCCAGCAGCTTACAGGAAAACAATGAGCAGTTCTTC
CASSLQENNEQFF
>NA|TRBV5-1|TRBJ2-5|TRBD1
TGCGCCAGCAGAATCGGACAGGGAGAGACCCAGTACTTC
CASRIGQGETQYF